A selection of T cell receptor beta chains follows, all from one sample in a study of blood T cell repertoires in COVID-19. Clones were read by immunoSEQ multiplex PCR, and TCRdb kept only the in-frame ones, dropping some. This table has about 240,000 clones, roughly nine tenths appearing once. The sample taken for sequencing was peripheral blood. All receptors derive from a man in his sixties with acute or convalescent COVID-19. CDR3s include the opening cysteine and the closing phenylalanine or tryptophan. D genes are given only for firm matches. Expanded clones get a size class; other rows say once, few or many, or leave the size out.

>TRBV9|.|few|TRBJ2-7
TGTGCCAGTTCAGGCAGAACCTACGAGCAGTACTTC
CASSGRTYEQYF
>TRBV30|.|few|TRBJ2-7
TGTGCCTGGAGTGCCGGGACTCCTTACGAGCAGTACTTC
CAWSAGTPYEQYF
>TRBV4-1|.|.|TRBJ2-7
TGCGCCAGCAGCCCCAGGGAATCCGAGCAGTACTTC
CASSPRESEQYF
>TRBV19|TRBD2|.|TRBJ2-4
TGTGCCAGTACCACTAGCGGGGGAGGAAACATTCAGTACTTC
CASTTSGGGNIQYF
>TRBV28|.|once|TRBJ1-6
TGTGCCAGCAGGTCGACAGGCCCCGGTTCACCCCTCCACTTT
CASRSTGPGSPLHF
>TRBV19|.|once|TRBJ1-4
TGTGCCAGTAGTATCCCCGGACAGAATGAAAAACTGTTTTTT
CASSIPGQNEKLFF
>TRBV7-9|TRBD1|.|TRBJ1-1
TGTGCCAGCAGCCCTGACAGGGGGACGTCTGAAGCTTTCTTT
CASSPDRGTSEAFF
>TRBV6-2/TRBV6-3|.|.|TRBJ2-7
TGTGCCAGCAGTTTTTGGACAGCCTACGAGCAGTACTTC
CASSFWTAYEQYF
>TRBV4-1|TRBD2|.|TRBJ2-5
TGCGCCAGCAGCCAACTTAGCGGGAGGTTGACACAAGAGACCCAGTACTTC
CASSQLSGRLTQETQYF
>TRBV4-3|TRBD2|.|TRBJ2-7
TGCGCCAGCAGCCAAAATCCCCCAGGGCCCGGGACTATTTCCTACGAGCAGTACTTC
CASSQNPPGPGTISYEQYF
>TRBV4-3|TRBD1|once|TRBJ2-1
TGCGCCAGCAGCTCCCGACAGGGCCCCTACAATGAGCAGTTCTTC
CASSSRQGPYNEQFF
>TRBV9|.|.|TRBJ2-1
TGTGCCAGCAGCGCCGGACTACGAACGGTGGACAATGAGCAGTTCTTC
CASSAGLRTVDNEQFF
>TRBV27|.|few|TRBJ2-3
TGTGCCAGCAGCTCGGACTTATTTACGCAGTATTTT
CASSSDLFTQYF
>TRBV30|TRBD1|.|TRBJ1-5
TGTGCCTGGAGTCCCTCAGGGGGACAGGGCCAGCCCCAGCATTTT
CAWSPSGGQGQPQHF
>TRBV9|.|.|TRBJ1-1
TGTGCCAGCAGTCGGACAACAGGGATGAACACTGAAGCTTTCTTT
CASSRTTGMNTEAFF
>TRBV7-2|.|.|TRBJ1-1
TGTGCCAGCAGCCCCTATAACCACCCCGGAGCTTTCTTT
CASSPYNHPGAFF
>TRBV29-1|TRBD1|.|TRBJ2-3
TGCAGCGTCCCCTGGGACAGGAGCACAGATACGCAGTATTTT
CSVPWDRSTDTQYF
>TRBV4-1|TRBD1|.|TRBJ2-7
TGCGCCAGCAGCCGGACAGGGGCCGGTTACGAGCAGTACTTC
CASSRTGAGYEQYF
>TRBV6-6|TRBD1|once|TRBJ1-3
TGTGCCAGCAGTCAACGCCCCCCGGGGACAGACTTTTTCTCTGGAAACACCATATATTTT
CASSQRPPGTDFFSGNTIYF
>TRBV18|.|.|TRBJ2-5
TGTGCCAGCTCACCGGGCAGGGCGGAGACCCAGTACTTC
CASSPGRAETQYF
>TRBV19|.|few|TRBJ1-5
TGTGCCAGTAGTATAGTCGGTCAGCCCCAGCATTTT
CASSIVGQPQHF
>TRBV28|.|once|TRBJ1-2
TGTGCCAGCCGCAATGCGGGCCAACACACCTTC
CASRNAGQHTF
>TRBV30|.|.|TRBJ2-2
TGTGCCTGGGAGAAAGGTGGCGGGTTTAACACCGGGGAGCTGTTTTTT
CAWEKGGGFNTGELFF
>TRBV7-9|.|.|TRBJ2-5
TGTGCCAGCAGCCGGTTAGCTAGTCAAGAGACCCAGTACTTC
CASSRLASQETQYF
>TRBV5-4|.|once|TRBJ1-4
TGTGCCACCACACGGGGACAAACTAATGAAAAACTGTTTTTT
CATTRGQTNEKLFF
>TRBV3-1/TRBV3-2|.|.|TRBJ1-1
TGTGCCAGCAGTCCATTAAACCGGGACACTGAAGCTTTCTTT
CASSPLNRDTEAFF
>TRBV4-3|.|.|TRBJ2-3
TGCGCCAGCAGCCAAGCGGACAGACACACAGATACGCAGTATTTT
CASSQADRHTDTQYF
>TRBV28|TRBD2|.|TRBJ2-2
TGTGCCAGCAGCCTGCCGGGAGGCGGGGAGCTGTTTTTT
CASSLPGGGELFF
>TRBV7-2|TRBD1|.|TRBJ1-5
TGTGCCAGCAGCGCCACAGGGGGCGTCGGTCAGCCCCAGCATTTT
CASSATGGVGQPQHF
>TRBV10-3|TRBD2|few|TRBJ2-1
TGTGCCATCAGTGTGTATCCCTCGACTAGCGGGAGGGCGGGATACAATGAGCAGTTCTTC
CAISVYPSTSGRAGYNEQFF
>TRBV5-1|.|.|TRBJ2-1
TGCGCCAGCAGCTTGGAGGCTAGCTCTTCGAGGAATGAGCAGTTCTTC
CASSLEASSSRNEQFF
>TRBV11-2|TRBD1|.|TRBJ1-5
TGTGCCAGCAGCTTAAGATCGGACAGGGCTGGAGATCAGCCCCAGCATTTT
CASSLRSDRAGDQPQHF
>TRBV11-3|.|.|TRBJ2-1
TGTGCCAGCAGCTTAGAAGGGGGGGCGAGTGAGCAGTTCTTC
CASSLEGGASEQFF
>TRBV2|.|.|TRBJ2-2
TGTGCCAGCAGTGATGCCGGGGGACCGGGGAACTTCGGGGAGCTGTTTTTT
CASSDAGGPGNFGELFF
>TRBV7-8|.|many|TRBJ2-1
TGTGCCAGCAGCCCCCCTAACAATGAGCAGTTCTTC
CASSPPNNEQFF
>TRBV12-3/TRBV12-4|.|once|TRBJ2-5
TGTGCCAGCAGTCCCGGAGGGAGGGAGACCCAGTACTTC
CASSPGGRETQYF
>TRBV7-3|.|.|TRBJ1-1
TGTGCCAGCAGCGCCAACAGGAACACTGAAGCTTTCTTT
CASSANRNTEAFF
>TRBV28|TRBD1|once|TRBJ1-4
TGTGCCAGCTTCGGACAGGATGGAGATGAAAAACTGTTTTTT
CASFGQDGDEKLFF
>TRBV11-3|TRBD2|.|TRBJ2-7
TGTGCCAGCAGCTCCGCTAGCGGGAGGAGCTCCTACGAGCAGTACTTC
CASSSASGRSSYEQYF
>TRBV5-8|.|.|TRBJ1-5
TGTGCCAGCAGCTTGAGAGTTAATAGCAATCAGCCCCAGCATTTT
CASSLRVNSNQPQHF
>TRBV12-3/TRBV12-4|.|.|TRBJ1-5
TGTGCCAGCAGCGACCAGGGCAATCAGCCCCAGCATTTT
CASSDQGNQPQHF
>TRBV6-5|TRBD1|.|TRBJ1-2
TGTGCCAGCCCTAGACAGGGCCTGGGGAGCTATGGCTACACCTTC
CASPRQGLGSYGYTF
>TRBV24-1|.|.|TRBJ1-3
.
CATSDFFGEGKRRDTIYF
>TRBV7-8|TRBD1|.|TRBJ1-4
TGTGCCAGCAGTCCCCCGACAGGGGGAGTTAGTAAAAAACTGTTTTTT
CASSPPTGGVSKKLFF
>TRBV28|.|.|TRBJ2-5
TGTGCCAGCAGCTCATTAGGGGAGGTAACCCAAGAGACCCAGTACTTC
CASSSLGEVTQETQYF
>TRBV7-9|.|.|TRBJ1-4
TGTGCCAGCAGCTTAGTTACAGGGCGGAGGAATGAAAAACTGTTTTTT
CASSLVTGRRNEKLFF
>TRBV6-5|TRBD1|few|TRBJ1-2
TGTGCCAGCGGACCGAAGGGGGCTCTCTATGGCTACACCTTC
CASGPKGALYGYTF
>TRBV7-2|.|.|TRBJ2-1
TGTGCCAGCAGCTTAGAGCGGGCGAGGGGTCGGAATGAGCAGTTCTTC
CASSLERARGRNEQFF
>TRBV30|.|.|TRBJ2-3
TGTGCCTGGAGTGTCGGGGGAGGCACAGATACGCAGTATTTT
CAWSVGGGTDTQYF
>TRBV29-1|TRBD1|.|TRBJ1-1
TGCAGCGGGGACAGGGGAACTGAAGCTTTCTTT
CSGDRGTEAFF
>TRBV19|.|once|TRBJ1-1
TGTGCCAGTAGTAAACCCCGCGGGTGGGGGGACACTGAAGCTTTCTTT
CASSKPRGWGDTEAFF
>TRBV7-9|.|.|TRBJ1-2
TGTGCCAGCAGCCCTAGAGGGGAGGCGGGCTACACCTTC
CASSPRGEAGYTF
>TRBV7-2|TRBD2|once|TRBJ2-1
TGTGCCAGCAGCTCCGGGGGGAATGAGCAGTTCTTC
CASSSGGNEQFF
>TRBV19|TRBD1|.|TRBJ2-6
TGTGCCAGTAGTCCTGCGACAGGGGACTCTGGGGCCAACGTCCTGACTTTC
CASSPATGDSGANVLTF
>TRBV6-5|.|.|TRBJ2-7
TGTGCCAGCAGTACTGGGCCCTACGAGCAGTACTTC
CASSTGPYEQYF
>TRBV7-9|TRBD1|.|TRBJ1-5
TGTGCCAGCAGCTTGGACAGGGCGAATCAGCCCCAGCATTTT
CASSLDRANQPQHF
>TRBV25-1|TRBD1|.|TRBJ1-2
TGTGCCAGCAGTGGGACCCGACAGGGGGCGTTCTATGGCTACACCTTC
CASSGTRQGAFYGYTF
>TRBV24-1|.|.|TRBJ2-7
TGTGCCACCAGTGATTTAGCTGGGCAGTACTTC
CATSDLAGQYF
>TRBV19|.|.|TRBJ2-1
TGTGCCAGTAGTTCTATCCAGTCGGCGGGGCAGTTCTTC
CASSSIQSAGQFF
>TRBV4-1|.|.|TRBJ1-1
TGCGCCAGCAGCCAAGCACAGTTTACCACTGAAGCTTTCTTT
CASSQAQFTTEAFF